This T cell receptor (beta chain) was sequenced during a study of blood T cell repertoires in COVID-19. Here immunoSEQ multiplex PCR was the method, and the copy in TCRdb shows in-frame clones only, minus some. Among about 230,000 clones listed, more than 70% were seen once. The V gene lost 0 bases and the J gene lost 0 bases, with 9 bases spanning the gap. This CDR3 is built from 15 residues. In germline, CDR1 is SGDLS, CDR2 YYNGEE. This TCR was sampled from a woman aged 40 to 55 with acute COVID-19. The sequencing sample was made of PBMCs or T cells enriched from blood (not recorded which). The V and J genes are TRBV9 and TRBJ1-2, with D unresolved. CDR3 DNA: TGTGCCAGCAGCGTAGCCACTGCGCCTAACTATGGCTACACCTTC. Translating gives CASSVATAPNYGYTF.